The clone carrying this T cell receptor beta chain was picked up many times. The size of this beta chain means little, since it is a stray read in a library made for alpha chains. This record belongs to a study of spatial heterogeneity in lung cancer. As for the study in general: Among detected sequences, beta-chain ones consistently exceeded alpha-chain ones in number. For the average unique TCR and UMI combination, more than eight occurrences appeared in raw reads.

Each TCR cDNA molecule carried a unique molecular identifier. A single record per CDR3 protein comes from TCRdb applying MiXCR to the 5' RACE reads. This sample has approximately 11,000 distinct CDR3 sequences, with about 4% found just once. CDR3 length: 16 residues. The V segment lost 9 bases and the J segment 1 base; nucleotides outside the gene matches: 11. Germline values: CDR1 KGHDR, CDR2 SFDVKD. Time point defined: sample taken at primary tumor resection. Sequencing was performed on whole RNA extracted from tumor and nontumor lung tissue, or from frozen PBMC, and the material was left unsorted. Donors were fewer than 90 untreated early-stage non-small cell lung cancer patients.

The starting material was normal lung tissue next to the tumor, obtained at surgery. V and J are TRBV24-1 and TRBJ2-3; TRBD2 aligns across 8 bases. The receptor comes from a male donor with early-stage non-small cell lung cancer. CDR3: CATSRGRGGRTDTQYF. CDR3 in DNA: TGTGCCACCTCACGGGGTCGGGGGGGGCGCACAGATACGCAGTATTTT.